The 2 T cell receptor beta chains below were found in one sample sequenced in a study of molecular identifiers for immune sequencing clone quantification. TCRdb processed the PCR reads anew with MiXCR; each CDR3 protein has one entry. The table includes hundreds of thousands of distinct CDR3 sequences, under 25% detected once. Sequencing was performed on naive CD8+ T cells from blood, with Jurkat cell RNA spiked in. Regarding subset: FACS-sorted CD8+CD4-CCR7+CD45RA+ naive T cells. The receptors stem from a human donor in good health. Some libraries in this study had Jurkat cell RNA spiked in.

This clonotype was seen ten or more times. The V call is TRBV20-1, the J call TRBJ2-7, with 8 bases identical to TRBD1. The germline V gene has CDR1 DFQATT and CDR2 SNEGSKA (reference sequence). V lost 6 bases to trimming and J lost 4 bases; unmatched junction nucleotides: 8. This CDR3 contains 13 residues. The CDR3 bases are TGCAGTGCCAAGACAGGGGTGGCGTACGAGCAGTACTTC. This codes for CSAKTGVAYEQYF.

This clonotype was counted once. A read error may be the cause here, since a much bigger clone is one base away. The chain employs TRBV4-3 and TRBJ2-6; the D is unclear. Germline-derived CDR1 and CDR2 are LGHNA and YSLEER. The CDR3 sequence is 16 residues long. V shed 0 bases and J shed 3 bases, with 9 bases lying between them. CDR3 loop: CASSQDHRCGANVLTF. The CDR3 DNA sequence: TGCGCCAGCAGCCAAGATCACCGCTGTGGGGCCAACGTCCTGACTTTC.